These 14 T cell receptor beta chains share one sample of origin, sequenced in a study of shared clonotypes between healthy human individuals (dated by TCRdb to the early 2020s). Libraries were constructed by the immunoSEQ multiplex PCR assay. TCRdb provides this immuneACCESS table in a form limited to in-frame rearrangements. Some clones are lacking; in checked studies, under half of them reflect an unresolved V gene, and why the rest are absent is not known. In this sample the table shows 2 million to 2.5 million clones, nearly 97% of which occur a single time. The ten largest clones represent 0.1% to 0.15% of the sample. The sequencing sample was made of naive CD4+ T cells sorted from blood. Reading the label with the study, this specimen's cell subset or site is: CD45RA+ positively selected. The receptors stem from a young man in good health.

A word on this clone: The identical CDR3 is also encoded by other nucleotide sequences in the sample. This chain connects TRBV20-1 to TRBJ1-1; D gene unclear. This CDR3 spans 11 amino acids. The V gene's germline CDR1 is DFQATT and CDR2 SNEGSKA (reference sequence). The V end lost 2 bases, the J end lost 6 bases, and 7 bases lay between the germline ends. This chain's CDR3 is CSARLGAEAFF. CDR3 bases: TGCAGTGCTAGACTAGGCGCTGAAGCTTTCTTT.

The chain recombines TRBV30 with TRBJ2-5; 8 bases are shared with TRBD1. CDR1 and CDR2 from the germline V gene are GTSNPN and SVGIG (reference sequence). V shed 0 bases and J 5 bases; nucleotides not matched to a gene: 8. The CDR3 sequence is 15 residues long. The CDR3 sequence: CAWSVFRGRKETQYF. The CDR3 DNA is TGTGCCTGGAGTGTTTTCAGGGGGCGGAAGGAGACCCAGTACTTC.

This rearrangement joins TRBV6-5 to TRBJ1-3; 9 bases match TRBD1. V was clipped by 2 bases and J by 5 bases; unmatched bases: 1. The V gene's germline CDR1 is MNHEY and CDR2 SVGAGI. The CDR3 is made up of 14 amino acids. CDR3 sequence: CASSYTGGRNTIYF. CDR3 in DNA: TGTGCCAGCAGTTACACAGGGGGCAGAAACACCATATATTTT.

This chain connects TRBV20-1 to TRBJ2-7; D gene unclear. The V and J ends lost 6 bases and 3 bases respectively, with 9 bases between them. The CDR3 totals 11 residues. In germline, CDR1 is DFQATT, CDR2 SNEGSKA (reference sequence). The CDR3 reads CSAPMGYEQYF. The CDR3, as DNA: TGCAGTGCGCCTATGGGCTACGAGCAGTACTTC.

The gene calls are TRBV5-6 and TRBJ2-2; maybe TRBD2 (6 bases). Germline V gene data show CDR1 as SGHDT and CDR2 as YYEEEE. Trimming left V 1 base short and J 2 bases short, with 12 bases between. The CDR3 consists of 16 residues. The CDR3 is CASSLIRAGNTGELFF. Here the CDR3 DNA reads TGTGCCAGCAGCTTGATTAGGGCGGGAAACACCGGGGAGCTGTTTTTT.

The chain is built from TRBV9 and TRBJ2-1; TRBD1 is a possible D gene (6 bases). V was clipped by 2 bases and J by 4 bases, with 10 bases between them. This CDR3 is 14 amino acids long. Germline CDR1 reads SGDLS; CDR2 reads YYNGEE. CDR3 sequence (DNA): TGTGCCAGCAGCGTCGACGGGACATACAATGAGCAGTTCTTC. This sequence encodes CASSVDGTYNEQFF.

This rearrangement joins TRBV11-2 to TRBJ2-7; a weak D match, TRBD2 (5 bases). The CDR3 runs 17 residues. CDR1 and CDR2 from the germline V gene are SGHAT and FQNNGV. Trimming cost V 5 bases and J 4 bases, with 24 bases left between them. The CDR3 bases are TGTGCCAGCAGCCCCGGTAGAGTCGGGGTTGGAGCTTACGAGCAGTACTTC. Amino acids: CASSPGRVGVGAYEQYF. Variable domain in full (rest from reference TRBV11-2 and TRBJ2-7): EAGVAQSPRYKIIEKRQSVAFWCNPISGHATLYWYQQILGQGPKLLIQFQNNGVVDDSQLPKDRFSAERLKGVDSTLKIQPAKLEDSAVYLCASSPGRVGVGAYEQYFGPGTRLTVT.

The rearrangement joins TRBV5-4 to TRBJ1-2; D is uncertain. Trimming pared 0 bases from V and 5 bases from J, leaving 17 bases between. The CDR3 contains 16 residues. The germline V gene encodes CDR1 SGHNT and CDR2 YYREEE (reference sequence). The CDR3 bases are TGTGCCAGCAGCTTGGCCTCTCACGGGGAAAAATATGGCTACACCTTC. Its protein product is CASSLASHGEKYGYTF. The entire variable domain, with the rest obtained from reference TRBV5-4 and TRBJ1-2, is as follows: ETGVTQSPTHLIKTRGQQVTLRCSSQSGHNTVSWYQQALGQGPQFIFQYYREEENGRGNFPPRFSGLQFPNYSSELNVNALELDDSALYLCASSLASHGEKYGYTFGSGTRLTVV.

The chain recombines TRBV5-4 with TRBJ1-2, with TRBD1 matching over 9 bases. V was pared by 1 base and J by 6 bases, with 4 bases of the junction left unmatched. Germline V gives CDR1 SGHNT, CDR2 YYREEE (reference sequence). The length of the CDR3 is 14 residues. The CDR3 is CASSLQDRGHGYTF. CDR3 sequence (DNA): TGTGCCAGCAGCTTGCAGGACAGGGGCCATGGCTACACCTTC.

This clone was seen only once. Germline is not matched at one junction end, which may reflect a read error. This sequence joins TRBV12-5 and TRBJ2-3, with D maybe TRBD2 (6 bases). The CDR3 has 17 residues. Germline V gene lookup returns CDR1 LGHNT and CDR2 FRNRAP. The CDR3 region is CASGLVRLAESIDTQYF. DNA of the CDR3: TGTGCTAGTGGTTTGGTAAGGTTAGCGGAAAGCATAGATACGCAGTATTTT.

This chain connects TRBV5-4 to TRBJ1-1, with D unclear. Germline CDR1 SGHNT, CDR2 YYREEE (reference sequence). This CDR3 spans 13 amino acids. V dropped 3 bases and J dropped 2 bases, with 8 bases sitting between them. The DNA of the CDR3 is TGTGCCAGCAGCTCTTCTTTAAACACTGAAGCTTTCTTT. It codes for CASSSSLNTEAFF.

The V and J genes are TRBV25-1 and TRBJ2-7; 9 bases match TRBD1. The CDR3 totals 14 residues. CDR1 MGHDK and CDR2 SYGVNS come from the germline V gene. V lost 2 bases to trimming and J lost 5 bases; unmatched junction nucleotides: 4. The CDR3 is CASSEGQGRHEQYF. For the CDR3, the DNA is TGTGCCAGCAGTGAAGGACAGGGGAGGCACGAGCAGTACTTC.

The sample holds a few counts of this clone. The genes are TRBV18 and TRBJ1-1; D ambiguous. The CDR3 is 17 residues long. V gave up 1 base and J gave up 0 bases, with 15 bases separating them. Germline loops: CDR1 KGHSH, CDR2 LQKENI. The CDR3 nucleotides are TGTGCCAGCTCACCACTCGAAGTAGGATCCATGAACACTGAAGCTTTCTTT. Its protein product is CASSPLEVGSMNTEAFF.

V is TRBV10-3 and J is TRBJ1-6; D is uncertain. This CDR3 is 13 amino acids long. CDR1 and CDR2 (germline): ENHRY, SYGVKD. Trimming left V 0 bases short and J 16 bases short, with 13 bases between. The CDR3 here is CAISESEVVPLHF. The CDR3 DNA sequence: TGTGCCATCAGTGAGTCTGAGGTAGTCCCTCTCCACTTT.